The 22 T cell receptor beta chains listed next were all sequenced from one sample in a study of blood T cell repertoires in COVID-19. Method: immunoSEQ multiplex PCR; TCRdb's copy keeps in-frame clones and lacks some. The data hold under 95,000 clones, with around four fifths observed a single time. Sequenced sample: peripheral blood. The receptors were sampled from a woman older than 75 with active or convalescent COVID-19.

With respect to this clone: Other DNA sequences within the sample encode an identical CDR3. The rearrangement links TRBV18 to TRBJ2-5; D possibly corresponds to TRBD1 (6 bases). In germline, CDR1 is KGHSH, CDR2 LQKENI. The CDR3 is 13 residues long. V dropped 3 bases and J dropped 4 bases, with 9 bases sitting between them. CDR3 sequence (DNA): TGTGCCAGCTCACCGGGGGCGTCAGAGACCCAGTACTTC. Translating gives CASSPGASETQYF.

This chain connects TRBV15 to TRBJ2-1; TRBD1 is a possible D gene (6 bases). The CDR3 is made up of 15 amino acids. V gave up 2 bases and J gave up 2 bases, with 10 bases separating them. In germline, CDR1 is LNHNV, CDR2 YYDKDF (reference sequence). The CDR3 region has the DNA TGTGCCACCAGCAGACAACAGGGCACCTACAATGAGCAGTTCTTC. It is translated as CATSRQQGTYNEQFF.

The chain has TRBV11-2 and TRBJ1-1, with no clear D. CDR1 SGHAT and CDR2 FQNNGV come from the germline V gene. This CDR3 is 13 amino acids long. Trimming took off 5 bases at V and 6 bases at J, with 13 bases between the two ends. CDR3 nucleotide sequence: TGTGCCAGCAGCCAAGTACTGGTGGCTGAAGCTTTCTTT. It encodes CASSQVLVAEAFF.

This chain connects TRBV6-1 to TRBJ1-5; the D gene is possibly TRBD1 (5 bases). V shed 3 bases and J shed 11 bases, with 17 bases lying between them. The CDR3 runs to 14 residues. Germline CDR1 MNHNS, CDR2 SASEGT. In DNA form, the CDR3 reads TGTGCCAGCAGTGAGAGCAGGGTTGTGAGGACCCAGCATTTT. The encoded protein is CASSESRVVRTQHF.

The J gene is TRBJ2-1, the V gene TRBV27; D unresolved. The CDR3 spans 13 residues. Germline V lookup: CDR1 MNHEY, CDR2 SMNVEV (reference sequence). Trimming shortened V by 5 bases and J by 3 bases, and 8 bases separated the two germline ends. The chain's CDR3 is CASSLRLYNEQFF. CDR3 DNA sequence: TGTGCCAGCAGTCTCCGACTCTACAATGAGCAGTTCTTC.

This clone appeared a few times. The chain uses TRBV6-2 or TRBV6-3 and TRBJ2-7; perhaps TRBD2 as D (6 bases). Germline assignment: CDR1 MNHEY and CDR2 SVGEGT. The CDR3 sequence is 13 residues long. Deletions cut 6 bases from V and 5 bases from J, with 14 bases between. CDR3 nucleotide sequence: TGTGCCAGCAGCAAGGAGGGCCGTAACGAGCAGTACTTC. This encodes CASSKEGRNEQYF.

In its sample, this clone was seen a few times. V and J are TRBV7-2 and TRBJ1-5; no definite D call. Germline V gene data show CDR1 as SGHTA and CDR2 as FQGNSA. CDR3 length: 15 residues. The V end lost 2 bases, the J end lost 0 bases, and 8 bases lay between the germline ends. CDR3 sequence: CASSLFSHSNQPQHF. CDR3 sequence (DNA): TGTGCCAGCAGCTTATTTTCCCATAGCAATCAGCCCCAGCATTTT.

The genes are TRBV18 and TRBJ1-3; perhaps TRBD1 as D (6 bases). Germline V gene data show CDR1 as KGHSH and CDR2 as LQKENI. The CDR3 runs 17 residues. V was shortened by 2 bases and J by 0 bases, with 14 bases between the two germline ends. This CDR3 reads CASSPGLGASSGNTIYF. CDR3 bases: TGTGCCAGCTCACCAGGGTTGGGGGCCAGCTCTGGAAACACCATATATTTT.

The CDR3 loop reads CASSRPVGSGGSYEQYF. The CDR3 DNA reads as TGCGCCAGCAGCCGTCCAGTTGGGTCAGGGGGATCCTACGAGCAGTACTTC. This chain joins TRBV4-1 and TRBJ2-7; 7 nucleotides align to TRBD1. Germline V gives CDR1 MGHRA, CDR2 YSYEKL. V gave up 4 bases and J gave up 1 base; unmatched junction bases: 13. This CDR3 has 17 amino acids.

This clone was counted once. The chain employs TRBV6-6 and TRBJ2-5; tentatively, D is TRBD2 (6 bases). This CDR3 has 11 amino acids. Germline lookup yields CDR1 MNHNY and CDR2 SVGAGI (reference sequence). V was clipped by 6 bases and J by 4 bases, with 6 bases between them. CDR3 DNA: TGTGCCAGCAGCGGGGGAGAGACCCAGTACTTC. Protein product: CASSGGETQYF.

The chain joins TRBV30 to TRBJ1-5, with D uncertain. The germline CDR1 and CDR2 sequences are GTSNPN and SVGIG (reference sequence). This CDR3 is 14 amino acids long. Trimming removed 0 bases at V and 6 bases at J, with 12 bases between. CDR3 amino acids: CAWSVAGSSQPQHF. The CDR3 DNA reads TGTGCCTGGAGTGTGGCGGGTTCGAGTCAGCCCCAGCATTTT.

CDR3 residues: CASSITPGWFGTEAFF. Here the CDR3 DNA reads TGTGCCAGTAGTATAACCCCAGGGTGGTTTGGCACTGAAGCTTTCTTT. The V gene is TRBV19, the J gene TRBJ1-1, with a weak D call TRBD1 (5 bases). Germline CDR1 reads LNHDA; CDR2 reads SQIVND (reference sequence). The CDR3 is made up of 16 amino acids. V was shortened by 2 bases and J by 4 bases, with 17 bases between the two germline ends.

The chain recombines TRBV28 with TRBJ2-7, with 12 bases lining up with TRBD2. Trimming took 5 bases from V and 5 from J; bases not matched to a gene: 7. Per the germline V gene, CDR1 is MDHEN and CDR2 is SYDVKM. This CDR3 spans 15 amino acids. The DNA of the CDR3 is TGTGCCAGCAGTCCCTCACTAGCGGGGGGCCACGAGCAGTACTTC. Its translation is CASSPSLAGGHEQYF. The full variable domain, rest sourced from reference TRBV28 and TRBJ2-7, is DVKVTQSSRYLVKRTGEKVFLECVQDMDHENMFWYRQDPGLGLRLIYFSYDVKMKEKGDIPEGYSVSREKKERFSLILESASTNQTSMYLCASSPSLAGGHEQYFGPGTRLTVT.

This clone was seen only a few times. This chain uses TRBV15 with TRBJ2-2, with 8 bases fitting TRBD1. CDR1 is LNHNV, CDR2 YYDKDF, per germline (reference sequence). The V and J ends lost 2 bases and 6 bases, in that order; junction bases with no gene match: 11. There are 17 residues in the CDR3. CDR3 in DNA: TGTGCCACCAGCAGAACCGACAGGGGAGACGACGCCGGGGAGCTGTTTTTT. Translating gives CATSRTDRGDDAGELFF.

This rearrangement joins TRBV19 to TRBJ2-5; D possibly corresponds to TRBD1 (6 bases). The V gene lost 8 bases and the J gene lost 5 bases, with 18 bases spanning the gap. This CDR3 has 14 residues. Germline-derived CDR1 and CDR2 are LNHDA and SQIVND (reference sequence). In nucleotides, the CDR3 is TGTGCCAGTTCCGCCCAACAGGGCTCGGAGACCCAGTACTTC. It encodes CASSAQQGSETQYF.

The V and J genes are TRBV11-2 and TRBJ2-3; 7 nucleotides align to TRBD2. This CDR3 comprises 15 residues. Trimming took 0 bases from V and 8 from J; bases not matched to a gene: 8. Germline values: CDR1 SGHAT, CDR2 FQNNGV. CDR3 region: CASSLESGGSRTQYF. In DNA, the CDR3 is TGTGCCAGCAGCTTAGAAAGTGGCGGGAGCCGTACGCAGTATTTT.

Ten or more counts support this clone. V and J are TRBV11-2 and TRBJ1-1; D is possibly TRBD1 (5 bases). Germline V CDR1 and CDR2: SGHAT, FQNNGV. V was trimmed by 5 bases and J by 5 bases, leaving 18 bases between them. The length of the CDR3 is 15 residues. CDR3 DNA: TGTGCCAGCAGCCCGGCTGGGGCCCGCAGGACTGAAGCTTTCTTT. Protein product: CASSPAGARRTEAFF. The variable domain in full, completed from reference TRBV11-2 and TRBJ1-1, reads EAGVAQSPRYKIIEKRQSVAFWCNPISGHATLYWYQQILGQGPKLLIQFQNNGVVDDSQLPKDRFSAERLKGVDSTLKIQPAKLEDSAVYLCASSPAGARRTEAFFGQGTRLTVV.

V gene TRBV29-1 combines with J gene TRBJ1-2; D is uncertain. The CDR3 runs to 13 residues. Germline loops: CDR1 SQVTM, CDR2 ANQGSEA. Trimming took off 4 bases at V and 0 bases at J, with 9 bases between the two ends. The CDR3 DNA follows: TGCAGCGTTGCGGCCAGGACTAACTATGGCTACACCTTC. Translation gives CSVAARTNYGYTF. The full variable domain, rest sourced from reference TRBV29-1 and TRBJ1-2, is SAVISQKPSRDICQRGTSLTIQCQVDSQVTMMFWYRQQPGQSLTLIATANQGSEATYESGFVIDKFPISRPNLTFSTLTVSNMSPEDSSIYLCSVAARTNYGYTFGSGTRLTVV.

The V call is TRBV18, the J call TRBJ2-6; maybe TRBD1 (6 bases). Germline V gene data show CDR1 as KGHSH and CDR2 as LQKENI. Trimming cost V 3 bases and J 0 bases, with 15 bases left between them. The CDR3 loop spans 18 amino acids. The CDR3 region is CASSPVGTPFSGANVLTF. CDR3 coding DNA: TGTGCCAGCTCACCCGTGGGGACACCGTTCTCTGGGGCCAACGTCCTGACTTTC.

The chain employs TRBV4-3 and TRBJ1-5; D is uncertain. The V end lost 0 bases, the J end lost 7 bases, and 10 bases lay between the germline ends. From germline, CDR1 is LGHNA and CDR2 YSLEER. This CDR3 spans 14 amino acids. This chain's CDR3 is CASSQDGLRQPQHF. The CDR3 nucleotides are TGCGCCAGCAGCCAAGACGGTCTGAGACAGCCCCAGCATTTT.

DNA for the CDR3: TGTGCCAGCTCACGCCCAGGGGTCAATGAGCAGTTCTTC. Its protein product is CASSRPGVNEQFF. The V gene is TRBV12-3 or TRBV12-4, the J gene TRBJ2-1; tentative D call: TRBD1 (6 bases). V dropped 8 bases and J dropped 6 bases, with 14 bases sitting between them. The CDR3 consists of 13 residues.

This rearrangement joins TRBV5-1 to TRBJ2-2; D is unresolved. The CDR3 has 13 residues. V was pared by 5 bases and J by 5 bases, with 10 bases between. Germline CDR1 is SGHRS and CDR2 is YFSETQ. CDR3 coding DNA: TGCGCCAGCAGAACGGAGCAGACCGGGGAGCTGTTTTTT. Translation gives CASRTEQTGELFF.